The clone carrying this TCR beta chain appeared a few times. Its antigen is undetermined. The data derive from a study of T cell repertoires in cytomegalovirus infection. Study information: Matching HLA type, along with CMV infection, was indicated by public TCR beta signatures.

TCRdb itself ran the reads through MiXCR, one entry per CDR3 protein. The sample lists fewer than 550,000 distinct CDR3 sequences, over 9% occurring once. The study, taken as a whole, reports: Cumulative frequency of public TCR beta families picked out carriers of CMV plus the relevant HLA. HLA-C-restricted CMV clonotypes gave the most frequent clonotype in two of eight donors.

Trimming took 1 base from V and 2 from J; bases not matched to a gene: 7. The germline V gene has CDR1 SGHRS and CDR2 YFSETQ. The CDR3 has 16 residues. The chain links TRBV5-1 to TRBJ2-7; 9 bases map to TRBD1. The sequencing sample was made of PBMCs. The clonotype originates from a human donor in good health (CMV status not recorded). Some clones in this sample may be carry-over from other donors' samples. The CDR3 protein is CASSLTPGQGTYEQYF. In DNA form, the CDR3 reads TGCGCCAGCAGCTTGACCCCGGGACAGGGTACCTACGAGCAGTACTTC. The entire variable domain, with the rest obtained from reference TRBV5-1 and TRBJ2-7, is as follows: KAGVTQTPRYLIKTRGQQVTLSCSPISGHRSVSWYQQTPGQGLQFLFEYFSETQRNKGNFPGRFSGRQFSNSRSEMNVSTLELGDSALYLCASSLTPGQGTYEQYFGPGTRLTVT.